A selection of T cell receptor beta chains follows, all from one sample in a study of cytomegalovirus exposure and HLA in healthy donors. The repertoire was sequenced with immunoSEQ multiplex PCR; TCRdb's copy has only in-frame clones and lacks some. The sample comprises under 200,000 clones, 79% of which are singletons, and less than 2.5% rests with the top ten. Sequenced sample: PBMCs. Every receptor here comes from a woman between 45 and 60 years old in good health and CMV-seronegative. Both conserved end residues are part of each CDR3. The D gene is left open where the match is weak. Clone size is not always given. Where it is, it says once, few, many or a class for expanded clones.

V gene	clone size	J gene	D gene	CDR3 DNA	CDR3 protein
TRBV28	.	TRBJ1-2	.	TGTGCCAGCAGTTACAGGGTTGGCTATGGCTACACCTTC	CASSYRVGYGYTF
TRBV4-2	.	TRBJ2-5	TRBD2	TGTGCCAGCAGCCAAGCAGCGGGGGTCGAAGGGACCCAGTACTTC	CASSQAAGVEGTQYF
TRBV28	once	TRBJ1-1	.	TGTGCCAGCAGTTTATACAGGGCCTTGAACACTGAAGCTTTCTTT	CASSLYRALNTEAFF
TRBV28	.	TRBJ2-7	TRBD2	TGTGCCAGCAGTTTCACGGGGCTAGCGGGAGACGAGCAGTACTTC	CASSFTGLAGDEQYF
TRBV4-3	.	TRBJ2-7	.	TGCGCCAGCAGCCAAGATTACGGCTACGAGCAGTACTTC	CASSQDYGYEQYF
TRBV7-2	few	TRBJ2-7	.	TGTGCCAGCACCTTACAGGGCTACGAGCAGTACTTC	CASTLQGYEQYF
TRBV9	.	TRBJ1-1	TRBD1	TGTGCCAGCAGCGTAGATCCAGGGGGCACTGAAGCTTTCTTT	CASSVDPGGTEAFF
TRBV18	.	TRBJ2-1	TRBD2	TGTGCCAGCTCACCGGCGGGACTAGCGGGGGCTGTCACTTCCAATGAGCAGTTCTTC	CASSPAGLAGAVTSNEQFF
TRBV4-3	.	TRBJ2-7	.	TGCGCCAGCAGCCAAGCATATTCGGGATACGAGTCCTACGAGCAGTACTTC	CASSQAYSGYESYEQYF
TRBV7-9	.	TRBJ1-2	.	TGTGCCAGCAGCTTAGGGGGCAGGGCGATGGGCTACACCTTC	CASSLGGRAMGYTF
TRBV14	.	TRBJ1-1	TRBD1	TGTGCCAGCAGCCCGCGGACAGGGGGCAAGTTTGTGGGCCCACCAAACACTGAAGCTTTCTTT	CASSPRTGGKFVGPPNTEAFF
TRBV5-1	.	TRBJ2-1	TRBD2	TGCGCCAGCACTACTAGCGGATACAATGAGCAGTTCTTC	CASTTSGYNEQFF
TRBV28	.	TRBJ1-4	.	TGTGCCAGCAGACTAGGCCCTGGAACTAATGAAAAACTGTTTTTT	CASRLGPGTNEKLFF
TRBV5-1	.	TRBJ2-3	.	TGCGCCAGCAGCTCAGGCACAGATACGCAGTATTTT	CASSSGTDTQYF
TRBV20-1	.	TRBJ2-1	.	TGCAGTGCTAGGGACTTCAATGAGCAGTTCTTC	CSARDFNEQFF
TRBV2	.	TRBJ1-5	.	TGTGCCAGCAGTGTCAAAAACGGGGGAAATAGCAATCAGCCCCAGCATTTT	CASSVKNGGNSNQPQHF
TRBV11-3	.	TRBJ1-3	.	TGTGCCAGCAGCCAGGGAGGGTCTGGAAACACCATATATTTT	CASSQGGSGNTIYF
TRBV14	few	TRBJ1-3	.	TGTGCCAGCAGCCTAGAAACAGGGCCGCCTGGAAACACCATATATTTT	CASSLETGPPGNTIYF
TRBV28	.	TRBJ1-1	.	TGTGCCAGCAGGGGGGCCGTGGCAGTAGCTTTCTTT	CASRGAVAVAFF
TRBV6-5	.	TRBJ2-7	.	TGTGCCAGCAGGACAGGACTCTACGAGCAGTACTTC	CASRTGLYEQYF
TRBV27	.	TRBJ2-3	.	TGTGCCAGCAGTTTATACCAGTCACACACAGATACGCAGTATTTT	CASSLYQSHTDTQYF
TRBV9	few	TRBJ2-7	TRBD2	TGTGCCAGCAGCGTAGGGGTGGGAGGGAGTTACGAGCAGTACTTC	CASSVGVGGSYEQYF
TRBV5-4	few	TRBJ2-1	TRBD2	TGTGCCAGCAGCCAGGGACTAGCGGGAGGAAGTAAGCAGTTCTTC	CASSQGLAGGSKQFF
TRBV4-2	.	TRBJ2-1	.	TGTGCCAGCAGCGGGGAACCGGGAAGCTCCTACAATGAGCAGTTCTTC	CASSGEPGSSYNEQFF
TRBV18	.	TRBJ1-5	TRBD1	TGTGCCAGCTCACCATCGAGAGACAGGGATAGCAATCAGCCCCAGCATTTT	CASSPSRDRDSNQPQHF
TRBV9	.	TRBJ1-1	TRBD1	TGTGCCAGCAGCGTAGATCTGGGACAGGGGAGCACTGAAGCTTTCTTT	CASSVDLGQGSTEAFF
TRBV19	.	TRBJ2-5	.	TGTGCCAGTAGTATAAGAGCGGGCATGAAAGAGACCCAGTACTTC	CASSIRAGMKETQYF
TRBV4-1	.	TRBJ2-7	TRBD2	TGCGCCAGCAGACCACTAGCGGGAGGCCCCTACGAGCAGTACTTC	CASRPLAGGPYEQYF
TRBV2	.	TRBJ2-5	TRBD1	TGTGCCAGCAGGTACCGGACAGGAATACAAGAGACCCAGTACTTC	CASRYRTGIQETQYF
TRBV28	.	TRBJ2-1	TRBD1	TGTGCCAGCAGCAGGACAGGGATAAGTGAGCAGTTCTTC	CASSRTGISEQFF
TRBV7-9	.	TRBJ1-6	.	TGTGCCAGCAGCTTCTCGAGGACTGCGGGTTCACCCCTCCACTTT	CASSFSRTAGSPLHF
TRBV5-5	once	TRBJ2-1	TRBD2	TGTGCCAGCAGCTCGGGACTAGCGGGGGGCATATACAATGAGCAGTTCTTC	CASSSGLAGGIYNEQFF
TRBV7-2	.	TRBJ2-7	TRBD2	TGTGCCAGCAGCTTAGAGGCTAGCGGGCCCCACGAGCAGTACTTC	CASSLEASGPHEQYF
TRBV7-2	.	TRBJ2-4	TRBD2	TGTGCCAGCAGCGCGGGACTAGGGGGAAACATTCAGTACTTC	CASSAGLGGNIQYF
TRBV7-7	.	TRBJ2-1	.	TGTGCCAGCAGCACAGATCGACAGGCGAGTGAGCAGTTCTTC	CASSTDRQASEQFF
TRBV2	.	TRBJ2-3	TRBD1	TGTGCCAGCAGGACAGGGGTTACAGATACGCAGTATTTT	CASRTGVTDTQYF
TRBV7-2	.	TRBJ2-3	.	TGTGCCAGCAACCAGGGGGATACGCAGTATTTT	CASNQGDTQYF
TRBV11-2	.	TRBJ1-2	.	TGTGCCAGCAGCTTAGTTGAGAACTATGGCTACACCTTC	CASSLVENYGYTF
TRBV30	.	TRBJ1-3	TRBD1	TGTGCCTGGAGCAGGCCCACAGGGGGCCCCTCTGGAAACACCATATATTTT	CAWSRPTGGPSGNTIYF
TRBV7-9	.	TRBJ2-7	TRBD2	TGTTCCAGCAGCCCCTCGGCTAGCGGGGCCACAGGAGGCTACGAGCAGTACTTC	CSSSPSASGATGGYEQYF
TRBV7-6	.	TRBJ2-3	TRBD2	TGTGCCAGCAGCTTAATGGCCGGCGGGAGGGCCGTAGATACGCAGTATTTT	CASSLMAGGRAVDTQYF
TRBV25-1	.	TRBJ2-1	TRBD2	TGTGCCAGCAGGGCGGGGGGAGGCAATGAGCAGTTCTTC	CASRAGGGNEQFF
TRBV15	few	TRBJ2-7	TRBD1	TGTGCCACCAGCAGCCAGACGACAGGGGGCTACGAGCAGTACTTC	CATSSQTTGGYEQYF
TRBV7-2	few	TRBJ2-2	.	TGTGCCAGCAGCCACGGGACTGGCACCGGGGAGCTGTTTTTT	CASSHGTGTGELFF
TRBV4-2	.	TRBJ2-2	.	TGTGCCAGCAGCCAAGACCCACAGGGTAGCACCGGGGAGCTGTTTTTT	CASSQDPQGSTGELFF
TRBV15	.	TRBJ2-6	.	TGTGCCACCAGCAGATTCAGGGCCTCTGGGGCCAACGTCCTGACTTTC	CATSRFRASGANVLTF
TRBV10-2	.	TRBJ2-5	.	TGCGCCAGCAGGGACATCAACCAAGAGACCCAGTACTTC	CASRDINQETQYF